This TCR beta chain derives from a study of Ad26.COV2.S vaccination and SARS-CoV-2 variants. About the study: The COV1001 Ad26.COV2.S trial arm included the donor. Once or twice, 56 days apart, Ad26.COV2.S was delivered intramuscularly.

Stated treatment: about 20 received Ad26.COV2.S at low or high dose, single or two shots; several received placebo; per-sample allocation not given. Specimen acquisition occurred on day 63 following the initial vaccine or placebo injection. As to this clone: The antigen remains unidentified.

The method was immunoSEQ multiplex PCR; TCRdb's version includes in-frame clones alone and lacks a portion of them. The sample consists of hundreds of thousands of clones, 88% of them appearing once. Study-wide results and caveats: Compared with placebo recipients, vaccine recipients had higher spike-specific TCR breadth. Researchers reported similar non-spike TCR breadth in vaccine and placebo recipients.

This clonotype was obtained from a person aged 18 to 65 who received the Ad26.COV2.S COVID-19 vaccine or a placebo. The sample was peripheral blood, taken in a trial of Ad26.COV2.S vaccine versus placebo.

The CDR3 loop is CASSFTPGQGFGELFF. The CDR3 coding sequence is TGTGCCAGCAGCTTCACTCCGGGACAGGGGTTCGGGGAGCTGTTTTTT. The chain is built from TRBV5-4 and TRBJ2-2; 10 nucleotides line up with TRBD1. This CDR3 is built from 16 residues. With 2 bases clipped from V and 7 bases from J, the junction kept 8 bases outside the gene matches. Germline values: CDR1 SGHNT, CDR2 YYREEE (reference sequence).